This T cell receptor beta chain came from a study of T cells after yellow fever vaccination. Study conclusions and caveats: Subsequent booster samples again held most clones from primary vaccination (just under 98% CD4, 85% to 90% CD8). In FACS-sorted repertoires, abundant clonotypes from the bulk population could appear as contaminants. Weaker, the secondary response had a peak occurring faster, on day 5 versus 15.

The 5'RACE template-switching step produced TCR cDNA and added a universal primer site and UMIs. MiXCR was run by TCRdb on the 5' RACE reads, yielding one entry per CDR3 protein. The sample holds around 320,000 distinct CDR3 sequences, 7.5% to 9% seen once. This clonotype has a count of ten or more. The target antigen is unknown. V was clipped by 5 bases and J by 0 bases, with 13 bases between them. The CDR3 extends over 15 amino acids. From germline, CDR1 is SEHNR and CDR2 FQNEAQ (reference sequence). This TCR was sampled from a man aged 18-30 years who received the YFV17D yellow fever vaccine. The J gene is TRBJ1-1, the V gene TRBV7-9, with no clear D. The specimen was CD4+ T cells sorted from PBMCs, collected 5 days after the yellow fever booster vaccination. This chain's CDR3 is CASSPLNGVNTEAFF. In DNA, the CDR3 is TGTGCCAGCAGCCCTTTAAACGGGGTGAACACTGAAGCTTTCTTT.